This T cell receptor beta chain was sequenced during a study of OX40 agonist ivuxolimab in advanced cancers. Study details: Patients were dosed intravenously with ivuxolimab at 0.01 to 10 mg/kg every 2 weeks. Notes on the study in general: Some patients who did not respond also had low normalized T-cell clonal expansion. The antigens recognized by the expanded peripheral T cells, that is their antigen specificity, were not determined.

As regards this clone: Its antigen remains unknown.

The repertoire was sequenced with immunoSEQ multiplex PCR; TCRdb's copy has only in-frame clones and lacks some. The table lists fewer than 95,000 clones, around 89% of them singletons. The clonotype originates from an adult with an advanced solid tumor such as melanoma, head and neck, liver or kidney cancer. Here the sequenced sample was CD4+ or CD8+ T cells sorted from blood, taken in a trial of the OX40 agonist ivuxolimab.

CDR3 in amino acids: CASSLRGSRSGQPQETQYF. The CDR3 DNA reads TGTGCCAGCAGCTTACGGGGAAGCCGGTCAGGACAGCCGCAAGAGACCCAGTACTTC. The chain has TRBV7-3 and TRBJ2-5; tentatively, D is TRBD1 (6 bases). The V and J ends lost 2 bases and 2 bases respectively, with 24 bases between them. CDR3 length equals 19 residues. Germline CDR1 reads SGHTA; CDR2 reads FQGTGA.